The T cell receptor beta chain under discussion was sequenced for a study of blood T cell repertoires in COVID-19. Germline CDR1 and CDR2: LNHDA and SQIVND (reference sequence). The CDR3 is made up of 14 amino acids. V lost 5 bases to trimming and J lost 6 bases, with 17 bases between them. The repertoire was sequenced with immunoSEQ multiplex PCR; TCRdb's copy has only in-frame clones and lacks some. The table lists under 400,000 clones, about nine tenths of them singletons. The receptor's source is a woman between 25 and 40 years old who had been exposed to COVID-19. This sequence joins TRBV19 and TRBJ2-7, with D tentatively TRBD1 (6 bases). The sample consisted of PBMCs or T cells enriched from blood (not recorded which). The CDR3 nucleotides are TGTGCCAGTAGTTCGCAGGGGTTCGGGGTCGAGCAGTACTTC. This codes for CASSSQGFGVEQYF. Together with reference TRBV19 and TRBJ2-7, the CDR3 gives the full variable domain: DGGITQSPKYLFRKEGQNVTLSCEQNLNHDAMYWYRQDPGQGLRLIYYSQIVNDFQKGDIAEGYSVSREKKESFPLTVTSAQKNPTAFYLCASSSQGFGVEQYFGPGTRLTVT.